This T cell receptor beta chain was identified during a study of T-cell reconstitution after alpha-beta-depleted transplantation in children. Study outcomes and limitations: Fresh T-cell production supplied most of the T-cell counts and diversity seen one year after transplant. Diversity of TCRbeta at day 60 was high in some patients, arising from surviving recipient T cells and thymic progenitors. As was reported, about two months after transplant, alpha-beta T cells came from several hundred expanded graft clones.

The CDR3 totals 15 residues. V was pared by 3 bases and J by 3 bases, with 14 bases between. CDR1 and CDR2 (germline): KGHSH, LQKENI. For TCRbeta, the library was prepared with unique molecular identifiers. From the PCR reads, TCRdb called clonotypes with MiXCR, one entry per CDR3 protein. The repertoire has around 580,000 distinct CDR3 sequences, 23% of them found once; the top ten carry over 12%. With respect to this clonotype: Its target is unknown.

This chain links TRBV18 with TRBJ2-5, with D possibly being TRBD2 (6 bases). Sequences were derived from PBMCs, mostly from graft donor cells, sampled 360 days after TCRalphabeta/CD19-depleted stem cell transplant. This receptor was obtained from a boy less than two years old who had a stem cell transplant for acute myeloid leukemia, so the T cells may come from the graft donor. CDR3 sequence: CASSPWASVEETQYF. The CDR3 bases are TGTGCCAGCTCACCGTGGGCTAGCGTGGAAGAGACCCAGTACTTC. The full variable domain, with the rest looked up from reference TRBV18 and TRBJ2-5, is NAGVMQNPRHLVRRRGQEARLRCSPMKGHSHVYWYRQLPEEGLKFMVYLQKENIIDESGMPKERFSAEFPKEGPSILRIQQVVRGDSAAYFCASSPWASVEETQYFGPGTRLLVL.